The sequence of this TCR beta chain was determined in a study of T-cell memory formation after mild COVID-19. General observations from the study: Cross-reactive memory appears to have joined, as suggested by some responding clones showing up in pre-infection memory.

This clonotype showed up just a few times. Its antigen remains unidentified. The CDR3 sequence is 16 residues long. The germline gives CDR1 SEHNR, CDR2 FQNEAQ (reference sequence). Germline trimming cut 5 bases from V and 4 bases from J; bases unmatched to any gene: 6. 5'RACE primed at constant segments yielded TCR alpha and TCR beta cDNA libraries bearing sample barcodes and UMIs. TCRdb reanalysed the 5' RACE reads using MiXCR and keeps one entry per CDR3 protein. The sample lists tens of thousands of distinct CDR3 sequences, approximately 7% occurring once. The sample consisted of PBMCs or a T cell subset sorted from them (not recorded which). This TCR derives from a man in his late teens or twenties who had mild COVID-19 (a few samples of this study predate the infection). Cell type and time point are not known. V gene TRBV7-9 combines with J gene TRBJ2-2, with TRBD1 matching over 11 bases. The CDR3 is CASSAGQGAPTGELFF. The CDR3 DNA reads as TGTGCCAGCAGCGCCGGACAGGGGGCGCCCACCGGGGAGCTGTTTTTT.